Listed here are 6 T cell receptor beta chains from one sample, sequenced in a study of STAT5B mutations in CD4+ large granular lymphocyte leukemia. TCRdb's table, derived via immunoSEQ multiplex PCR, lists solely in-frame clones and lacks some. The sample holds 45,000 to 55,000 clones, under 80% seen once. Material: CD4+ T cells from blood buffy coats. The receptors come from a human donor in good health.

In DNA, the CDR3 is TGCGCCAGCAGCTTGGATGGGGTTGCGCAAGAGACCCAGTACTTC. This encodes CASSLDGVAQETQYF. The rearrangement joins TRBV5-1 to TRBJ2-5; D is uncertain. CDR1 and CDR2 (germline): SGHRS, YFSETQ. The CDR3 runs 15 residues. V lost 0 bases, J lost 2 bases, and 11 bases lay in between.

The chain recombines TRBV5-8 with TRBJ1-6, with TRBD1 matching over 9 bases. Trimming removed 4 bases from V and 9 bases from J; junction bases left unmatched: 2. This CDR3 is 13 amino acids long. The V gene's germline CDR1 is SGHTS and CDR2 YDEGEE. This chain's CDR3 is CASSRDRVSPLHF. CDR3 sequence (DNA): TGTGCCAGCAGCCGGGACAGGGTTTCACCCCTCCACTTT.

This chain links TRBV4-1 with TRBJ2-5; TRBD1 might be the D (6 bases). The CDR3 is 17 residues long. Germline CDR1 is MGHRA and CDR2 is YSYEKL. V was clipped by 1 base and J by 5 bases, with 20 bases between them. Here the CDR3 DNA reads TGCGCCAGCAGCCAAGGAGGGCCGGCAGGGGCTAGCGAGACCCAGTACTTC. Its translation is CASSQGGPAGASETQYF.

CDR3 loop: CASSLDSTSYNEQFF. DNA for the CDR3: TGTGCCAGCAGCCTGGACAGTACTAGCTACAATGAGCAGTTCTTC. This chain connects TRBV7-2 to TRBJ2-1; a possible D gene is TRBD1 (6 bases). Germline lookup yields CDR1 SGHTA and CDR2 FQGNSA. The V end lost 5 bases, the J end lost 3 bases, and 14 bases lay between the germline ends. The CDR3 is 15 residues long.

The chain uses TRBV6-6 and TRBJ1-2; 7 nucleotides agree with TRBD1. The CDR3 length is 14 residues. CDR1 and CDR2 (germline): MNHNY, SVGAGI (reference sequence). V trimming: 5 bases; J trimming: 4 bases; junction bases outside the gene matches: 7. The CDR3 nucleotides read TGTGCCAGCAGTCTTGGGGGACAGACCTATGGCTACACCTTC. Amino acid sequence: CASSLGGQTYGYTF.

V and J are TRBV5-1 and TRBJ2-3; the match to TRBD1 covers 9 bases. Germline CDR1 reads SGHRS; CDR2 reads YFSETQ. This CDR3 is built from 14 residues. Trimming removed 0 bases from V and 4 bases from J; junction bases left unmatched: 0. The CDR3 DNA follows: TGCGCCAGCAGCTTGGGACAGGGGGCAGATACGCAGTATTTT. Its protein is CASSLGQGADTQYF.